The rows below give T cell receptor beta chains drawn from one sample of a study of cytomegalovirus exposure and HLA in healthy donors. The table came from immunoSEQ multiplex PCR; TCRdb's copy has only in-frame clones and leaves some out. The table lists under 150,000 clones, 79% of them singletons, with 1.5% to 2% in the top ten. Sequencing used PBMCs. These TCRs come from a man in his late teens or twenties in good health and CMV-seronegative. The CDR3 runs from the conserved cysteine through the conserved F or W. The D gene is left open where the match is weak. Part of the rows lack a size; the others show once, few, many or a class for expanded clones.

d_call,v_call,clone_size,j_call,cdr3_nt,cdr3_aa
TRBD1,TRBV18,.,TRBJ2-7,TGTGCCAGCTCACAACGACAGGGGGACACCTACGAGCAGTACTTC,CASSQRQGDTYEQYF
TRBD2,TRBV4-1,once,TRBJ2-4,TGCGCCAGCAGCCAAGATCGGGGGACTAGCGGGAGGCCCCCCATTCAGTACTTC,CASSQDRGTSGRPPIQYF
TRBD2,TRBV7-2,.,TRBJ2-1,TGTGCCAGCAGCTCCACAAGACTAGCGGGACTAGCCGGTGAGCAGTTCTTC,CASSSTRLAGLAGEQFF
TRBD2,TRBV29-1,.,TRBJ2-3,TGCAGCGTTGAAGGCGGGAGGGCCCCAGATACGCAGTATTTT,CSVEGGRAPDTQYF
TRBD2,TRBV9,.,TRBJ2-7,TGTGCCAGCAGCCCCTCCGGGACTAGCGGTTCCTACGAGCAGTACTTC,CASSPSGTSGSYEQYF
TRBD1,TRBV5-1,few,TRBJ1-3,TGCGCCAGCAGCCCCACCGGACAGGGAGGAAACACCATATATTTT,CASSPTGQGGNTIYF
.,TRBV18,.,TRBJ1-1,TGTGCCAGCTCACCAAGCCAGAACACTGAAGCTTTCTTT,CASSPSQNTEAFF
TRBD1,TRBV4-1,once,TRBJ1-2,TGCGCCAGCAGGCGGACAGGGAATCCCTATGGCTACACCTTC,CASRRTGNPYGYTF
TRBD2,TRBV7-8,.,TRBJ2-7,TGTGCCAGCAGCTTAGCGGCTAGCGGGGGTTACGAGCAGTACTTC,CASSLAASGGYEQYF
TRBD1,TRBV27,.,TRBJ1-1,TGTGCCAGCAGTTTAATGGGACAGGGGTCGGGCACTGAAGCTTTCTTT,CASSLMGQGSGTEAFF
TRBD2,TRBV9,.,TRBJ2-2,TGTGCCAGCAGCCCCCGGTCACTAGCGGGAATTTCCGCGAACACCGGGGAGCTGTTTTTT,CASSPRSLAGISANTGELFF
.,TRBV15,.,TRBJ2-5,TGTGCCACCAGCAGAGTGACCGGGGAGACCCAGTACTTC,CATSRVTGETQYF
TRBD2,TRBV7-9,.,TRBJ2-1,TGTGCCAGCAGCTTACTAGCGGGAGGGAATGAGCAGTTCTTC,CASSLLAGGNEQFF
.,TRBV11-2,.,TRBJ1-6,TGTGCCAGCAGCCACGAGAATTCACCCCTCCACTTT,CASSHENSPLHF
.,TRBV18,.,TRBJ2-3,TGTGCCAGCTCACCAGGCGCAAGTGAGGCAGATACGCAGTATTTT,CASSPGASEADTQYF
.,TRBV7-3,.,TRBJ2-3,TGTGCCAGCAGTTCTTACACAGATACGCAGTATTTT,CASSSYTDTQYF
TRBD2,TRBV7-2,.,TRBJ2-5,TGTGCCAGCAGCTTTGGCGGGAGGACAGAGACCCAGTACTTC,CASSFGGRTETQYF